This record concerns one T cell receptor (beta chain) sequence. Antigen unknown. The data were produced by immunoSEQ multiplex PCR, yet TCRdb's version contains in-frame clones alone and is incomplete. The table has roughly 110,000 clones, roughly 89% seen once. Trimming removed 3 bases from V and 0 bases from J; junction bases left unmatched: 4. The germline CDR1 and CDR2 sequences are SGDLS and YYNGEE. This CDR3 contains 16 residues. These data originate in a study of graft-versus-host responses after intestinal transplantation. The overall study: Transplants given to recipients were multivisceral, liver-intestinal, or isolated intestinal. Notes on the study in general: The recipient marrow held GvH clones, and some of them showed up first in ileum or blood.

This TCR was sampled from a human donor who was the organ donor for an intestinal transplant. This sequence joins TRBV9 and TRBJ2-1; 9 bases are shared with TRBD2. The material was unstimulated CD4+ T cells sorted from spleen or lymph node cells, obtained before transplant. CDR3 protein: CASSDGSGGSYNEQFF. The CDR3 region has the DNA TGTGCCAGCAGCGATGGTAGCGGGGGCTCCTACAATGAGCAGTTCTTC. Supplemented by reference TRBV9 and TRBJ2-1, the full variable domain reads DSGVTQTPKHLITATGQRVTLRCSPRSGDLSVYWYQQSLDQGLQFLIQYYNGEERAKGNILERFSAQQFPDLHSELNLSSLELGDSALYFCASSDGSGGSYNEQFFGPGTRLTVL.